This is a list of T cell receptor beta chains from one sample in a study of blood T cell repertoires in COVID-19. The table came from immunoSEQ multiplex PCR; TCRdb's copy has only in-frame clones and leaves some out. The sample contains approximately 54,000 clones, 65% to 90% of which appear only once. Sequencing was carried out using peripheral blood. The receptors come from a human donor in a cohort sampled during active COVID-19. Both conserved end residues are part of each CDR3. A D gene is named only where the DNA matches it firmly. A row's size may be missing; if present it is once, few, many or a size class.

j_gene | v_gene | abundance | d_gene | CDR3nt | CDR3aa
TRBJ1-2 | TRBV10-3 | NA | NA | TGTGCCATCATGGTTGGACAGTCCTATGGCTACACCTTC | CAIMVGQSYGYTF
TRBJ2-7 | TRBV7-2 | NA | TRBD1 | TGTGCCAGCAGCAAGGCCTGGGACAGCAGTTACGAGCAGTACTTC | CASSKAWDSSYEQYF
TRBJ1-5 | TRBV4-2 | NA | TRBD1 | TGTGCCAGCAGCCAGGCGACAGGGGAGGTCAATCAGCCCCAGCATTTT | CASSQATGEVNQPQHF
TRBJ1-5 | TRBV4-2 | NA | TRBD1 | TGTGCCAGCAGCCAAGATAGACAGGGCTATTTCCAGCCCCAGCATTTT | CASSQDRQGYFQPQHF
TRBJ1-6 | TRBV27 | NA | NA | TGTGCCAGCAGTTTAGAACCGAGGAATAATTCACCCCTCCACTTT | CASSLEPRNNSPLHF
TRBJ1-2 | TRBV30 | NA | NA | TGTGCCTGGAGTGGAGGTTACTATGGCTACACCTTC | CAWSGGYYGYTF
TRBJ2-5 | TRBV5-5 | NA | NA | TGTGCCAGCACTCGAGGGAGGTCCCAGTACTTC | CASTRGRSQYF
TRBJ1-5 | TRBV20-1 | NA | TRBD1 | TGCAGTGCTAGTTCCGGGACAGGATATAGCAATCAGCCCCAGCATTTT | CSASSGTGYSNQPQHF
TRBJ2-1 | TRBV10-3 | NA | TRBD2 | TGTGCCATCAGGCAGACTAGCGGGAGGCCGTACAATGAGCAGTTCTTC | CAIRQTSGRPYNEQFF
TRBJ2-5 | TRBV2 | NA | TRBD1 | TGTGCCAGCAGTGATTCCGACAGGGTGGTCCAAGAGACCCAGTACTTC | CASSDSDRVVQETQYF
TRBJ2-1 | TRBV27 | NA | NA | TGTGCCAGCAGGCACACTAGCACAAATGAGCAGTTCTTC | CASRHTSTNEQFF
TRBJ1-1 | TRBV7-9 | NA | NA | TGTGCCAGCAGCTTAGAACCCAGGGTCGAAGCTTTCTTT | CASSLEPRVEAFF
TRBJ2-1 | TRBV27 | NA | TRBD1 | TGTGCCAGCATCTCATTACAGGGGAATGAGCAGTTCTTC | CASISLQGNEQFF
TRBJ2-2 | TRBV5-1 | NA | NA | TGCGCCAGCAGGCGACAGTCCCAGAACACCGGGGAGCTGTTTTTT | CASRRQSQNTGELFF
TRBJ1-5 | TRBV27 | few | TRBD1 | TGTGCCAGCAGTCCGATAGGACAGGGGCGGGATCAGCCCCAGCATTTT | CASSPIGQGRDQPQHF
TRBJ2-7 | TRBV27 | NA | TRBD2 | TGTGCCAGCAGTTTATTGCGTGGGGGGACTAGCGGGAGTTCCGAGCAGTACTTC | CASSLLRGGTSGSSEQYF
TRBJ2-7 | TRBV3-1/TRBV3-2 | NA | NA | TGTGCCAGCAGCCAAGGTCCGGGGTACTACGAGCAGTACTTC | CASSQGPGYYEQYF
TRBJ1-1 | TRBV30 | NA | TRBD1 | TGTGCCTGGATGAAGGGGGCGAAGGACACTGAAGCTTTCTTT | CAWMKGAKDTEAFF
TRBJ2-3 | TRBV4-3 | NA | NA | TGCGCCAGCAGCCAAGAAGGAGGTAGCACAGATACGCAGTATTTT | CASSQEGGSTDTQYF
TRBJ2-7 | TRBV7-2 | few | NA | TGTGCCAGCAGCCCCAGCGGGCCCTACGAGCAGTACTTC | CASSPSGPYEQYF
TRBJ1-1 | TRBV6-5 | NA | NA | TGTGCCAGCAGCCTCAGGAAGGAGGGGACTGAAGCTTTCTTT | CASSLRKEGTEAFF
TRBJ2-3 | TRBV4-1 | NA | NA | TGCGCCAGCAGCCAAGGGCGGGCTGGTCAGGCAGATACGCAGTATTTT | CASSQGRAGQADTQYF
TRBJ1-5 | TRBV4-1 | NA | NA | TGCGCCAGCAGCCAAGATCCAGTTAGCAATCAGCCCCAGCATTTT | CASSQDPVSNQPQHF
TRBJ2-5 | TRBV27 | NA | NA | TGTGCCAGCAGCCCTCCGGGACAAGGGGAGACCCAGTACTTC | CASSPPGQGETQYF
TRBJ1-2 | TRBV6-2/TRBV6-3 | once | NA | TGTGCCAGCAGTTTGCGTCTTATCGGCTACACCTTC | CASSLRLIGYTF
TRBJ1-2 | TRBV11-3 | NA | TRBD1 | TGTGCCAGCAGCTTACAGGGGGTTGGCTACACCTTC | CASSLQGVGYTF
TRBJ1-1 | TRBV2 | NA | NA | TGTGCCAGCAGTGTCAGGCTCATGAACACTGAAGCTTTCTTT | CASSVRLMNTEAFF
TRBJ2-3 | TRBV10-1 | NA | NA | TGCGCCAGCAGTGAGTCCCGGGGTTTAGGAGATACGCAGTATTTT | CASSESRGLGDTQYF
TRBJ2-1 | TRBV9 | NA | TRBD1 | TGTGCCAGCAGCGCCACAGGGGGAGGAACGAATGAGCAGTTCTTC | CASSATGGGTNEQFF
TRBJ1-1 | TRBV11-3 | once | NA | TGTGCCAGCAGCTTAGGAGGTTTGAACACTGAAGCTTTCTTT | CASSLGGLNTEAFF
TRBJ2-7 | TRBV4-2 | NA | NA | TGTGCCAGCAGCCAAGAGGGTAGCGTCTACGAGCAGTACTTC | CASSQEGSVYEQYF
TRBJ1-4 | TRBV10-3 | NA | NA | TGTGCCATCAGGAGAGCGGCCTCAACTAATGAAAAACTGTTTTTT | CAIRRAASTNEKLFF
TRBJ2-1 | TRBV3-1/TRBV3-2 | NA | TRBD2 | TGTGCCAGCAGCCAAGGGGGACTAGCGGGAGGAGATGAGCAGTTCTTC | CASSQGGLAGGDEQFF
TRBJ2-2 | TRBV5-6 | NA | TRBD1 | TGTGCCAGCAGCTCACCCGGGACAGGGAGCGGGGAGCTGTTTTTT | CASSSPGTGSGELFF
TRBJ2-3 | TRBV19 | few | TRBD1 | TGTGCCAGTAGCCCAAGACAGGGAACAGATACGCAGTATTTT | CASSPRQGTDTQYF
TRBJ2-1 | TRBV30 | NA | NA | TGTGCCTGGAGTGACGGCTACAATGAGCAGTTCTTC | CAWSDGYNEQFF
TRBJ1-2 | TRBV7-2 | once | TRBD1 | TGTGCCAGCAGCTTAGAGGGGACAGGGTTTCTCTATGGCTACACCTTC | CASSLEGTGFLYGYTF
TRBJ1-5 | TRBV20-1 | NA | NA | TGCAGTGCTAGTGCAGGGTTCGGCAATCAGCCCCAGCATTTT | CSASAGFGNQPQHF
TRBJ1-6 | TRBV25-1 | NA | TRBD1 | TGTGCCAGCAGTTCCGGACAGGTCAGCTCCTATAATTCACCCCTCCACTTT | CASSSGQVSSYNSPLHF
TRBJ2-1 | TRBV29-1 | NA | TRBD2 | TGCAGCGTTGACCTCCTAGCGGGGTCGTACAATGAGCAGTTCTTC | CSVDLLAGSYNEQFF
TRBJ2-3 | TRBV7-3 | NA | TRBD2 | TGTGCCAGCAGCTTAGTGGCGGGAGTGGGGACAGATACGCAGTATTTT | CASSLVAGVGTDTQYF
TRBJ2-1 | TRBV15 | NA | NA | TGTGCCACCAGCAGAGATCAGGGGTTTCGGGGTCCTAATGAGCAGTTCTTC | CATSRDQGFRGPNEQFF
TRBJ1-5 | TRBV2 | NA | TRBD1 | TGTGCCAGCAGTCCAGGACAGGGGGTTGGTCAGCCCCAGCATTTT | CASSPGQGVGQPQHF
TRBJ2-7 | TRBV7-8 | NA | TRBD1 | TGTGCCAGCAGCTTAGCCGACAGGGCCACCTACGAGCAGTACTTC | CASSLADRATYEQYF
TRBJ2-7 | TRBV28 | NA | NA | TGTGCCAGCCAGGCCCCGAGCTACTTTTACGAGCAGTACTTC | CASQAPSYFYEQYF
TRBJ2-1 | TRBV18 | NA | NA | TGTGCCAGCTCACCCCAACCCGGTCTTCCCTACAATGAGCAGTTCTTC | CASSPQPGLPYNEQFF
TRBJ1-1 | TRBV5-4 | once | TRBD1 | TGTGCCAGCAGCTGGGACAGAATCATGAACACTGAAGCTTTCTTT | CASSWDRIMNTEAFF
TRBJ2-1 | TRBV5-5 | NA | TRBD2 | TGTGCCAGCAGCTGGGCCCCGACTAGCGGGAGCCACAATGAGCAGTTCTTC | CASSWAPTSGSHNEQFF
TRBJ2-7 | TRBV4-2 | few | TRBD1 | TGTGCCAGCAGCCAAGAGAGTCGACAGGGTAAGGAGCAGTACTTC | CASSQESRQGKEQYF
TRBJ1-5 | TRBV5-8 | few | NA | TGTGCCAGCAGCTGGGGAGGTCGACCCCAGCATTTT | CASSWGGRPQHF
TRBJ2-7 | TRBV5-1 | NA | TRBD1 | TGCGCCAGCAGCTACTCCGGGACAGGAAGCTCCTACGAGCAGTACTTC | CASSYSGTGSSYEQYF
TRBJ1-1 | TRBV25-1 | NA | TRBD1 | TGTGCCAGCAGTGACTCCGGGACAGGGGACACTGAAGCTTTCTTT | CASSDSGTGDTEAFF
TRBJ2-1 | TRBV19 | NA | TRBD2 | TGTGCCAGTAGGAGGACTAGCGGGAGCTACAATGAGCAGTTCTTC | CASRRTSGSYNEQFF
TRBJ1-1 | TRBV6-6 | NA | NA | TGTGCCAGCAGCAAACAGGGGAACACTGAAGCTTTCTTT | CASSKQGNTEAFF
TRBJ2-1 | TRBV7-6 | NA | TRBD1 | TGTGCCAGCAGCCCATTAGGGGGCTATTCCTACAATGAGCAGTTCTTC | CASSPLGGYSYNEQFF
TRBJ2-3 | TRBV9 | NA | TRBD2 | TGTGCCAGCAGCGTAGATGCCTGGGGCGGGAGGTTGAACACAGATACGCAGTATTTT | CASSVDAWGGRLNTDTQYF
TRBJ1-2 | TRBV27 | few | TRBD1 | TGTGCCAGCAGTTTGCGACAGGGGAGCTATGGCTACACCTTC | CASSLRQGSYGYTF
TRBJ2-1 | TRBV5-4 | NA | TRBD2 | TGTGCCAGCAGCCCGACTAGCGGGAGTGAAGATGAGCAGTTCTTC | CASSPTSGSEDEQFF
TRBJ2-4 | TRBV28 | NA | TRBD1 | TGTGCCAGCAGTCCACCTGGACAGGTCCAGGGGTCCAAAAACATTCAGTACTTC | CASSPPGQVQGSKNIQYF